The 9 T cell receptor beta chains below were found in one sample sequenced in a study of response to subunit inactivated influenza vaccine (dated by TCRdb to the late 2010s). The library relied on RT-PCR. TCRdb lists the instrument as Illumina HiSeq 2500. TCRdb trimmed public reads at Q25 via fastp, called clones via MiXCR and kept in-frame beta chains. A single entry per CDR3 protein holds the most common genes and DNA from its merged rows. The sample table contains hundreds of thousands of distinct CDR3 sequences; only one count was recorded for around 13% of them. 6.5% to 8% of the sample comes from the top ten. Specimen: PBMCs from blood, collected about 14 days before vaccination. The receptors originated from a man aged 50 to 60 who received an inactivated influenza vaccine. Donor details come from another sample of the same person, matched by shared clones.

This clonotype was counted between two and nine times. V and J are TRBV4-2 and TRBJ2-5; D is perhaps TRBD1 (6 bases). There are 16 residues in the CDR3. V lost 1 base and J 5 bases, leaving 17 bases between the germline ends. Per germline, CDR1 LGHNA and CDR2 YNFKEQ. The CDR3 DNA is TGTGCCAGCAGCCAAGCCCCAGGGACAAAAGGGGAGACCCAGTACTTC. Translated: CASSQAPGTKGETQYF.

This sequence joins TRBV28 and TRBJ2-5, with TRBD1 identical over 9 bases. Trimming took 4 bases from V and 4 from J; bases not matched to a gene: 4. The germline V gene has CDR1 MDHEN and CDR2 SYDVKM. The CDR3 is made up of 14 amino acids. The CDR3 region has the DNA TGTGCCAGCAGTTCACTGGGACAGGGAGAGACCCAGTACTTC. This sequence encodes CASSSLGQGETQYF. The full variable domain, its missing parts supplied by reference TRBV28 and TRBJ2-5, is DVKVTQSSRYLVKRTGEKVFLECVQDMDHENMFWYRQDPGLGLRLIYFSYDVKMKEKGDIPEGYSVSREKKERFSLILESASTNQTSMYLCASSSLGQGETQYFGPGTRLLVL.

The chain links TRBV19 to TRBJ2-4; possibly TRBD1 for D (5 bases). Trimming removed 7 bases from V and 6 bases from J, with 10 bases in between. CDR1 and CDR2 (germline): LNHDA, SQIVND (reference sequence). The CDR3 loop spans 12 amino acids. The CDR3 nucleotides are TGTGCCAGTACCGCCGACAGAAACATTCAGTACTTC. It codes for CASTADRNIQYF.

This clonotype came up a few times. The chain couples TRBV4-1 to TRBJ1-5; D unresolved. CDR1 and CDR2 (germline): MGHRA, YSYEKL. V was clipped by 0 bases and J by 7 bases, with 10 bases between them. This CDR3 spans 14 amino acids. The CDR3 DNA sequence: TGCGCCAGCAGCCAAGATCCAGTCGGGCAGCCCCAGCATTTT. Residues: CASSQDPVGQPQHF.

This chain joins TRBV5-1 and TRBJ2-7, with D hard to call. V lost 0 bases and J lost 1, with 20 bases in between. From germline, CDR1 is SGHRS and CDR2 YFSETQ. The CDR3 spans 18 residues. CDR3 sequence reads: CASSLAIVAREGSYEQYF. The CDR3 nucleotides read TGCGCCAGCAGCTTGGCCATTGTAGCTCGAGAAGGGTCCTACGAGCAGTACTTC.

The table lists this clonotype with a few counts. J is TRBJ1-2 and V is TRBV6-5, with D maybe TRBD1 (5 bases). Trimming stripped 2 bases from V and 3 bases from J, with 16 bases between. Germline V gene lookup returns CDR1 MNHEY and CDR2 SVGAGI. This CDR3 has 16 residues. DNA of the CDR3: TGTGCCAGCAGTTACAGGGGACTCTCCGGACACTATGGCTACACCTTC. Its protein product is CASSYRGLSGHYGYTF.

This chain uses TRBV12-3 or TRBV12-4 with TRBJ1-3; D possibly corresponds to TRBD1 (6 bases). V gave up 7 bases and J gave up 0 bases, with 10 bases separating them. There are 14 residues in the CDR3. In DNA, the CDR3 is TGTGCCAGCACAGGACAGAACTCTGGAAACACCATATATTTT. The encoded protein is CASTGQNSGNTIYF.

This clonotype occurred a few times. The rearrangement uses TRBV20-1 and TRBJ2-7; the D gene is possibly TRBD1 (5 bases). The germline V gene encodes CDR1 DFQATT and CDR2 SNEGSKA (reference sequence). V lost 0 bases and J lost 2, with 8 bases in between. The CDR3 totals 13 residues. CDR3 nucleotide sequence: TGCAGTGCTAGAGATGCACAGGCCTACGAGCAGTACTTC. Amino acid sequence: CSARDAQAYEQYF.

This clonotype came up many times. CDR3 sequence reads: CASSPGSSYNEQFF. CDR3 bases: TGTGCCAGCAGCCCGGGTAGCTCCTACAATGAGCAGTTCTTC. The V call is TRBV11-2, the J call TRBJ2-1; D gene unclear. The CDR3 extends over 14 amino acids. Between the trimmed V and J ends, which lost 5 bases and 0 bases, there was a span of 8 bases. The germline V gene encodes CDR1 SGHAT and CDR2 FQNNGV.